Included here is one TCR beta chain sequence, with context. This clone came up once. Its antigen target is currently unknown. Nothing much larger sits one base from this clone, and base qualities are not available. Donors were healthy HIV-negative adults with no recently reported acute infections or vaccinations. Every donor was a Caucasian adult living in Nashville, Tennessee, USA. CD4+ T cells were enriched by magnetic negative selection, after which naive cells were positively selected on CD45RA and the negative fraction was taken as the memory subset. After blood collection by leukapheresis, PBMCs were isolated using Ficoll-Histopaque density gradient centrifugation and then cryopreserved in the vapor phase of liquid nitrogen. Analytical flow cytometry was used to check the purity and quantity of every magnetically sorted T cell population. From each sorted fraction, genomic DNA was isolated and quantified by UV absorbance on a Nanodrop 2000c.

There are 15 amino acids in the CDR3, from cysteine to phenylalanine inclusive. Only the CDR3 part of the read is kept: 45 bases, read in frame from the first base. From a lookup of the germline V gene, CDR1 and CDR2 are SGHRS and YFSETQ. Clipping removes 7 bases from V and 5 bases from J, with 10 as the unmatched junction base count. This sample is part of a study of shared clonotypes between healthy human individuals (dated by TCRdb to the early 2020s). General notes on the study: The cohort included three men and two women between 18 and 49 years of age. Different laboratories and diverse techniques were used to prepare libraries and sequence TCR repertoires, to increase sequencing depth and limit assay-specific biases. For each donor, CD4 naive and CD4 memory were each run on three plates, CD8 naive on two plates, and CD8 memory on one plate. Blood TCR repertoires of five healthy adults were deeply sequenced to estimate repertoire size and the extent of clonotype sharing between individuals. Leukapheresis yielded between about 0.85 and 9.5 billion PBMCs per donor.

Results and caveats for the whole study, not just this receptor: Rarefaction of sorted-subset datasets indicated incomplete sequencing despite the large sequencing depth. Compared with non-shared clonotypes, the clonotypes found in all four sorted-subset donors had higher generation probabilities. Sampling was limited to blood, and TCR repertoires in tissue likely differ from TCR repertoires in blood. The small number of donors limited the genetic and exposure-history diversity represented. Across a handful of donors, around 5.4% of naive CD4, roughly 3.5% of naive CD8, around 2.1% of memory CD4, and over 0.35% of memory CD8 clonotypes were shared. Larger estimated clonotype richness was generally found for naive subsets than for memory subsets. Pairwise subsampling indicated that sequencing depth was expected to affect the degree of clonotype sharing among donors.

TCR CDR3 regions were amplified from genomic DNA by multiplex PCR using the deep immunoSEQ assay. Genomic DNA extracted from each cell subset was distributed evenly over all wells of several immunoSEQ 96-well plates, and each plate served as one replicate. For sorted subsets, each replicate PCR was loaded with 200 to 250 ng genomic DNA, equivalent to approximately 27,000 T cell genomes. Purified libraries were measured with a Qubit 3.0 fluorometer, size-checked on a Bioanalyzer 2100, and measured again with the KAPA Library Quantification kit. Every immunoSEQ 96-well plate was sequenced on a dedicated single-read 150-cycle Illumina NextSeq 550 flow cell. The authors' analysis ran thus. The immunoSEQ output contained only junctional sequences without quality scores, so filtering could not match that applied to full-length reads. Sequences were annotated with PyIR, a Python wrapper for IgBLAST v1.9, and V/J genes and CDR3 were assigned using IMGT germline references. Reads were removed for weak V/J assignments (E-value above 1e-6), missing CDR3, stop codons, out-of-frame junctions, or ambiguous translated residues. V3J clonotypes were defined as sequences sharing the same inferred V gene, J gene, and CDR3 amino acid sequence. Percentage overlap between repertoires was calculated by dividing the number of shared unique clonotypes by the size of the smaller repertoire. Repertoire richness was assessed with RTK rarefaction, the Chao1 estimator, and Recon v2.1 estimates of unobserved clonotypes. OLGA was used to compute generation probabilities for all TCRbeta clonotypes that the gDNA method yielded from a handful of donors. In its TCRdb copy, this immuneACCESS table keeps in-frame sequences only and misses some clones. Where compared with another copy, unresolved V genes explain less than half of these, and the others have no known cause. The V and J calls and the clone size are those of that table, but D and trimming were determined from the DNA. The sample records about 2.4 million clones, 90% to 95% of which are singletons. Of the sample, about 0.39% falls within the top ten clones.

The clonotype comes from a man younger than 30 in good health. Some clones in this sample may be carry-over from other donors' samples. Specimen: naive CD4+ T cells from PBMCs. The sample's cell subset or site label, in plain terms: CD45RA+ positively selected. The sequence links TRBV5-1 to TRBJ2-7, and 12 junctional nucleotides match TRBD2. The CDR3 region: CASRLSLAGGDEQYF. The DNA sequence is TGCGCCAGCCGCCTAAGCCTAGCGGGGGGGGACGAGCAGTACTTC.